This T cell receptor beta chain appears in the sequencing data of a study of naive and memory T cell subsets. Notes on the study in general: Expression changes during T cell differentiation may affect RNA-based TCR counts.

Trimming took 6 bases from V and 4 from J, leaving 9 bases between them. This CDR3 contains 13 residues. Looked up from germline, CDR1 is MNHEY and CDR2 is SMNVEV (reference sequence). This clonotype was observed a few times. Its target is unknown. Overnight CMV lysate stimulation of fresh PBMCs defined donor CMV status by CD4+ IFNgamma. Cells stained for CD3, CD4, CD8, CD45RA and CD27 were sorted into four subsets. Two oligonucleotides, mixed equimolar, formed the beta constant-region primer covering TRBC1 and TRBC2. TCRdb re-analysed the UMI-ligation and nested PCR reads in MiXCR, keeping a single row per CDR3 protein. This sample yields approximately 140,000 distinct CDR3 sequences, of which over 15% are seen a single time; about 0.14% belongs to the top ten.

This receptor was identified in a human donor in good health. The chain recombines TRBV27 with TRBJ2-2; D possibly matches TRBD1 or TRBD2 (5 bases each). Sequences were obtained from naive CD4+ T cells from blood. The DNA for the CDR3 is TGTGCCAGCAGCCATGGGACCACCGGGGAGCTGTTTTTT. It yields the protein CASSHGTTGELFF.